The 4 T cell receptor beta chains in this list originate from one sample, sequenced in a study of blood T cells in healthy people across ages. A second roughly 6 to 12 cycle PCR used barcoded and J-beta primers. TCRdb used MiXCR to reprocess the 5' RACE reads, holding one entry per CDR3 protein. The sample yields about 750,000 distinct CDR3 sequences, 53% seen once. Source material: blood. The receptors here all came from a man older than 75 in good health.

Regarding this clonotype: This may stem from a read error, because a much larger clone lies one nucleotide away. The chain has TRBV7-9 and TRBJ2-3, with no clear D. With 5 bases removed from V and 14 bases from J, the gap between germline ends came to 23 bases. Per the germline V gene, CDR1 is SEHNR and CDR2 is FQNEAQ (reference sequence). This CDR3 spans 14 amino acids. The CDR3 DNA reads TGTGCCAGCAGCCCAGGCGACATGCCCCGTCACGCGTATTTT. Amino acids: CASSPGDMPRHAYF.

The chain employs TRBV11-3 and TRBJ2-7; no definite D call. There are 14 residues in the CDR3. Germline assignment: CDR1 SGHNT and CDR2 YENEEA. V lost 2 bases and J 0 bases, leaving 8 bases between the germline ends. The CDR3 here is CASSLSQNSYEQYF. In nucleotides, the CDR3 is TGTGCCAGCAGCTTAAGTCAAAACTCCTACGAGCAGTACTTC.

This clonotype came up many times. The rearrangement links TRBV5-6 to TRBJ1-2, with D unresolved. The CDR3 loop spans 13 amino acids. In germline, CDR1 is SGHDT, CDR2 YYEEEE. Trimming pared 0 bases from V and 2 bases from J, leaving 5 bases between. The CDR3 loop is CASSLGVNYGYTF. CDR3 DNA sequence: TGTGCCAGCAGCTTGGGAGTCAACTATGGCTACACCTTC. The entire variable domain, with the rest obtained from reference TRBV5-6 and TRBJ1-2, is as follows: DAGVTQSPTHLIKTRGQQVTLRCSPKSGHDTVSWYQQALGQGPQFIFQYYEEEERQRGNFPDRFSGHQFPNYSSELNVNALLLGDSALYLCASSLGVNYGYTFGSGTRLTVV.

The rearrangement joins TRBV12-3 or TRBV12-4 to TRBJ2-7; weak D call: TRBD1 (5 bases). The CDR3 is 11 amino acids. The V end was cut by 9 bases, the J end by 3 bases, with 9 bases between. CDR3: CASQGGYEQYF. The CDR3 DNA follows: TGTGCCAGTCAGGGCGGCTACGAGCAGTACTTC.